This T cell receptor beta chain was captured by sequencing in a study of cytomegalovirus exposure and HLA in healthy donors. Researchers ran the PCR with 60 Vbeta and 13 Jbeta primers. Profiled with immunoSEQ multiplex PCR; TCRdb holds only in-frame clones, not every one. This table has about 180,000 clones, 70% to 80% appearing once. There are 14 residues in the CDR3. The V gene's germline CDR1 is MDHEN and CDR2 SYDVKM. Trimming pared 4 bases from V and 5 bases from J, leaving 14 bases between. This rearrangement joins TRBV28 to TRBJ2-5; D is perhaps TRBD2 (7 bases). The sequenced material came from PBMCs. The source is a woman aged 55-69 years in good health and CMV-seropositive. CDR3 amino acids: CASSSGAGVETQYF. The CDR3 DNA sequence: TGTGCCAGCAGTTCAGGGGCGGGGGTGGAGACCCAGTACTTC.